These 23 T cell receptor beta chains were sequenced from one sample in a study of blood T cell repertoires in COVID-19. Sequenced by immunoSEQ multiplex PCR; TCRdb stores in-frame clones only, minus some. The table lists 380,000 or so clones, 70% to 90% of them singletons. Sample: peripheral blood. Receptors originate from a man aged 35-49 years with acute or convalescent COVID-19.

This clone was seen just once. This chain links TRBV9 with TRBJ2-1; 12 bases align to TRBD2. In germline, CDR1 is SGDLS, CDR2 YYNGEE. Losses at the gene ends were 0 bases for V and 9 bases for J; bases not matched to a gene: 7. The CDR3 covers 16 residues. Here the CDR3 DNA reads TGTGCCAGCAGCGTAGGACTAGCGGGGGCAAAGGGTGAGCAGTTCTTC. As protein: CASSVGLAGAKGEQFF.

V gene TRBV3-1 (or the pseudogene TRBV3-2) combines with J gene TRBJ2-4; TRBD2 matches 9 bases. Trimming took 1 base from V and 2 from J; bases not matched to a gene: 6. CDR3 size: 17 residues. Germline V gene sequence: CDR1 LGHDT, CDR2 YNNKEL (reference sequence). In DNA, the CDR3 is TGTGCCAGCAGCCAAGTGGCTAGCGGGACCTCCAAAAACATTCAGTACTTC. Protein product: CASSQVASGTSKNIQYF.

The chain uses TRBV5-8 and TRBJ1-1; TRBD1 might be the D (6 bases). Germline V gives CDR1 SGHTS, CDR2 YDEGEE. CDR3 length equals 14 residues. V gave up 7 bases and J gave up 1 base, with 14 bases separating them. CDR3 protein: CASCNRRGNTEAFF. The CDR3 DNA reads as TGTGCCAGCTGTAATCGCAGGGGGAACACTGAAGCTTTCTTT.

The chain carries TRBV6-5 and TRBJ2-3, with no clear D. Trimming shortened V by 6 bases and J by 2 bases, and 9 bases separated the two germline ends. Looked up from germline, CDR1 is MNHEY and CDR2 is SVGAGI. There are 13 residues in the CDR3. The CDR3, as DNA: TGTGCCAGCAGCTCCGAGCCCACAGATACGCAGTATTTT. This encodes CASSSEPTDTQYF.

The genes are TRBV9 and TRBJ2-3; no definite D call. Trimming removed 0 bases at V and 2 bases at J, with 10 bases between. This CDR3 spans 15 amino acids. The germline V gene has CDR1 SGDLS and CDR2 YYNGEE. The CDR3 region is CASSVGAKNTDTQYF. In DNA form, the CDR3 reads TGTGCCAGCAGCGTAGGGGCCAAGAACACAGATACGCAGTATTTT.

V gene TRBV24-1 combines with J gene TRBJ1-2, with TRBD1 matching 8 bases. With V trimmed by 5 bases and J by 5 bases, 9 bases remained unmatched. This CDR3 comprises 15 residues. Per the germline V gene, CDR1 is KGHDR and CDR2 is SFDVKD. In DNA form, the CDR3 reads TGTGCCACCAGTGCCTCCGGGACAGGAGGATATGGCTACACCTTC. Its protein product is CATSASGTGGYGYTF.

The chain has TRBV14 and TRBJ1-5; 8 bases match TRBD1. Germline V gene sequence: CDR1 SGHDN, CDR2 FVKESK. CDR3 length: 19 amino acids. V lost 1 base, J lost 0 bases, and 11 bases stayed unmatched. Here the CDR3 reads CASSQVEDRALRSNQPQHF. In DNA form, the CDR3 reads TGTGCCAGCAGCCAAGTCGAGGACAGGGCCCTTCGTAGCAATCAGCCCCAGCATTTT.

The rearrangement links TRBV3-1 (or the pseudogene TRBV3-2) to TRBJ2-2, with D tentatively TRBD2 (5 bases). Germline V CDR1 and CDR2: LGHDT, YNNKEL (reference sequence). Deletions cut 10 bases from V and 4 bases from J, with 16 bases between. The CDR3 length is 14 residues. CDR3 sequence: CATGSFSGTGELFF. CDR3 sequence (DNA): TGTGCCACCGGATCTTTCAGCGGCACCGGGGAGCTGTTTTTT.

The gene calls are TRBV6-5 and TRBJ1-5, with 9 bases matching TRBD1. The junction had 3 bases not matched to a gene; V was cut back by 5 bases and J by 7 bases. CDR1 MNHEY and CDR2 SVGAGI come from the germline V gene. The CDR3 has 13 residues. The CDR3 spells CASSPGQGQPQHF. The CDR3 bases are TGTGCCAGCAGTCCGGGACAGGGCCAGCCCCAGCATTTT.

V and J are TRBV2 and TRBJ1-5; 7 bases agree with TRBD1. Germline-derived CDR1 and CDR2 are SNHLY and FYNNEI. The CDR3 consists of 16 residues. V lost 6 bases, J lost 3 bases, and 11 bases stayed unmatched. As DNA, the CDR3 is TGTGCCAGCAGACAGACAGGGTTAGCCTCCAATCAGCCCCAGCATTTT. It specifies CASRQTGLASNQPQHF.

The chain recombines TRBV27 with TRBJ2-7; 7 nucleotides line up with TRBD2. CDR1 and CDR2 from the germline V gene are MNHEY and SMNVEV (reference sequence). V gave up 6 bases and J gave up 6 bases; unmatched junction bases: 8. The length of the CDR3 is 13 residues. CDR3 in DNA: TGTGCCAGCAGCCGGGGGGAGGGCGGCGAGCAGTACTTC. It yields the protein CASSRGEGGEQYF.

The gene calls are TRBV28 and TRBJ2-1, with a weak D call TRBD1 (6 bases). This CDR3 has 15 residues. Germline V gene sequence: CDR1 MDHEN, CDR2 SYDVKM. Trimming removed 2 bases at V and 4 bases at J, with 12 bases between. CDR3 DNA: TGTGCCAGCAGTTTAGTCCAGGGGACGTACAATGAGCAGTTCTTC. Amino acids: CASSLVQGTYNEQFF. Drawing the rest from reference TRBV28 and TRBJ2-1, the complete variable domain is DVKVTQSSRYLVKRTGEKVFLECVQDMDHENMFWYRQDPGLGLRLIYFSYDVKMKEKGDIPEGYSVSREKKERFSLILESASTNQTSMYLCASSLVQGTYNEQFFGPGTRLTVL.

The chain links TRBV19 to TRBJ1-1; D is perhaps TRBD1 (6 bases). Trimming took 4 bases from V and 2 from J, leaving 8 bases between them. CDR1 and CDR2 (germline): LNHDA, SQIVND (reference sequence). The CDR3 totals 13 residues. As DNA, the CDR3 is TGTGCCAGTAGTAACAGGGTCAACACTGAAGCTTTCTTT. It specifies CASSNRVNTEAFF.

In this sample, this clone turned up once. V usage is TRBV27 and J usage is TRBJ1-2; no definite D call. The CDR3 contains 12 residues. From germline, CDR1 is MNHEY and CDR2 SMNVEV (reference sequence). Trimming removed 8 bases at V and 6 bases at J, with 13 bases between. CDR3 amino acids: CASGRFSHGYTF. CDR3 bases: TGTGCCAGCGGTCGGTTTAGCCATGGCTACACCTTC.

The V call is TRBV4-1, the J call TRBJ1-5, with a possible D match to TRBD1 (5 bases). The V end lost 2 bases, the J end lost 2 bases, and 13 bases lay between the germline ends. Germline CDR1 and CDR2: MGHRA and YSYEKL. The CDR3 has 16 residues. The CDR3 bases are TGCGCCAGCAGCCAAACTGACAGTTTCGGCAATCAGCCCCAGCATTTT. Translated, it gives CASSQTDSFGNQPQHF.

The chain carries TRBV28 and TRBJ1-2; D is possibly TRBD1 (5 bases). This CDR3 has 17 amino acids. Germline V gene sequence: CDR1 MDHEN, CDR2 SYDVKM. Trimming removed 5 bases from V and 3 bases from J, with 22 bases in between. CDR3 loop: CASSPAGGGTYYYGYTF. The CDR3 DNA follows: TGTGCCAGCAGTCCCGCGGGCGGGGGAACTTATTACTATGGCTACACCTTC.

This clone was detected once. J is TRBJ1-2 and V is TRBV6-5; 8 positions agree with TRBD1. This CDR3 is built from 13 residues. Germline loops: CDR1 MNHEY, CDR2 SVGAGI. The junction had 4 bases not matched to a gene; V was cut back by 6 bases and J by 4 bases. In nucleotides, the CDR3 is TGTGCCAGCAGAAGGACAGGGAGCTATGGCTACACCTTC. Translated, it gives CASRRTGSYGYTF.

The V gene is TRBV29-1, the J gene TRBJ1-2, with TRBD1 identical over 11 bases. CDR3 length equals 13 residues. The V gene's germline CDR1 is SQVTM and CDR2 ANQGSEA. J lost 6 bases, V lost 5 bases, and 5 bases had no gene match. The DNA of the CDR3 is TGCAGCGTTTGGACAGGGGGCGGCCATGGCTACACCTTC. Protein product: CSVWTGGGHGYTF. The whole variable domain, remainder taken from reference TRBV29-1 and TRBJ1-2, is SAVISQKPSRDICQRGTSLTIQCQVDSQVTMMFWYRQQPGQSLTLIATANQGSEATYESGFVIDKFPISRPNLTFSTLTVSNMSPEDSSIYLCSVWTGGGHGYTFGSGTRLTVV.

The chain links TRBV4-1 to TRBJ2-3; the D gene is possibly TRBD2 (5 bases). The V gene lost 4 bases and the J gene lost 2 bases, with 22 bases spanning the gap. This CDR3 is 18 amino acids long. CDR1 and CDR2 from the germline V gene are MGHRA and YSYEKL. As DNA, the CDR3 is TGCGCCAGCAGCCTAAGCGGTTCCTTCTCTACTCTCACAGATACGCAGTATTTT. It is translated as CASSLSGSFSTLTDTQYF.

V is TRBV5-1 and J is TRBJ1-2; the D is unclear. Trimming stripped 1 base from V and 6 bases from J, with 10 bases between. Looked up from germline, CDR1 is SGHRS and CDR2 is YFSETQ. This CDR3 spans 13 amino acids. CDR3 DNA sequence: TGCGCCAGCAGCTTGCGGGATACCAATGGCTACACCTTC. It yields the protein CASSLRDTNGYTF.

The chain has TRBV28 and TRBJ1-2, with TRBD1 matching over 9 bases. The trim removed 5 bases at V and 4 bases at J, leaving 14 bases unmatched. This CDR3 comprises 17 residues. Germline V gene sequence: CDR1 MDHEN, CDR2 SYDVKM. For the CDR3, the DNA is TGTGCCAGCAGTCCGGGACAGGGACTCCGTCGGGGCTATGGCTACACCTTC. Translation gives CASSPGQGLRRGYGYTF.

The chain links TRBV6-2 or TRBV6-3 to TRBJ1-1; D is perhaps TRBD1 (6 bases). The germline gives CDR1 MNHEY, CDR2 SVGEGT. This CDR3 contains 14 residues. V lost 6 bases and J lost 1, with 12 bases in between. The CDR3 DNA reads TGTGCCAGCAGCCTAGACAGGAGGAACACTGAAGCTTTCTTT. Amino acids: CASSLDRRNTEAFF.

This chain links TRBV24-1 with TRBJ1-5, with D uncertain. The CDR3 contains 14 residues. Trimming pared 4 bases from V and 4 bases from J, leaving 10 bases between. Germline CDR1 KGHDR, CDR2 SFDVKD. The CDR3 sequence: CATSDRRENQPQHF. In nucleotides, the CDR3 is TGTGCCACCAGTGACAGGCGAGAGAATCAGCCCCAGCATTTT.